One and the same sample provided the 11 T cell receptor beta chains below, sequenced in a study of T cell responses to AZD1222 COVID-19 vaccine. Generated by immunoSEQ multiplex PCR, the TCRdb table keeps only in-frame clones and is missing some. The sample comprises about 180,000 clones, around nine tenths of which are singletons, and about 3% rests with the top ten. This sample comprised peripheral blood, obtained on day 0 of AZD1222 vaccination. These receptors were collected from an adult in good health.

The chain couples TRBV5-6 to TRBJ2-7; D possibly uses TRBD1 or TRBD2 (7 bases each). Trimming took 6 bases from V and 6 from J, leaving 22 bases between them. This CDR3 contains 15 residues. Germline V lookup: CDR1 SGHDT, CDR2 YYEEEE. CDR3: CASIQGGQGSGEQYF. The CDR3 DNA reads TGTGCCAGCATCCAGGGGGGGCAGGGATCGGGCGAGCAGTACTTC.

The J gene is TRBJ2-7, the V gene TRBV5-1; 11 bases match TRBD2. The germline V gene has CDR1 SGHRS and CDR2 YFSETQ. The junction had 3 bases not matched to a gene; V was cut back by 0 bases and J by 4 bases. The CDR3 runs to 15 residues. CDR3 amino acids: CASSLDPSGRYEQYF. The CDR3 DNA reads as TGCGCCAGCAGCTTGGATCCTAGCGGGAGGTACGAGCAGTACTTC.

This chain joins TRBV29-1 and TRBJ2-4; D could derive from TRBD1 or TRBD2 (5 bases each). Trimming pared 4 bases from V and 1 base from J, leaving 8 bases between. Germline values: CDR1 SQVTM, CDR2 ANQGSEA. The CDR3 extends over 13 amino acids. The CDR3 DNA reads TGCAGCGTTGGAGAGGGGGCCAAAAACATTCAGTACTTC. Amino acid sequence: CSVGEGAKNIQYF.

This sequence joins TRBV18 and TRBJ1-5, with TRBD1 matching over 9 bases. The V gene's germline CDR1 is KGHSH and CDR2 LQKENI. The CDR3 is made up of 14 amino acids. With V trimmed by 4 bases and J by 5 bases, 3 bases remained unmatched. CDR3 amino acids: CASSRDRAYQPQHF. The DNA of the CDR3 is TGTGCCAGCTCACGGGACAGGGCCTATCAGCCCCAGCATTTT.

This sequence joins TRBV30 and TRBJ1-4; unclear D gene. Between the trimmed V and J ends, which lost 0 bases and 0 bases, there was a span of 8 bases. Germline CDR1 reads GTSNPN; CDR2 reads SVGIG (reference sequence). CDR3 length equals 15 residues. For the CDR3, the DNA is TGTGCCTGGAGTGTGGGAGTTACAACTAATGAAAAACTGTTTTTT. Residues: CAWSVGVTTNEKLFF. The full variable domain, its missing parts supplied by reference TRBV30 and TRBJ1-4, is SQTIHQWPATLVQPVGSPLSLECTVEGTSNPNLYWYRQAAGRGLQLLFYSVGIGQISSEVPQNLSASRPQDRQFILSSKKLLLSDSGFYLCAWSVGVTTNEKLFFGSGTQLSVL.

CDR3 region: CATSRDSYSYEQYF. The DNA for the CDR3 is TGTGCCACCAGCAGAGATTCCTACAGCTACGAGCAGTACTTC. This chain joins TRBV15 and TRBJ2-7; D gene ambiguous. Germline assignment: CDR1 LNHNV and CDR2 YYDKDF (reference sequence). V gave up 0 bases and J gave up 3 bases, with 9 bases separating them. The CDR3 is made up of 14 amino acids.

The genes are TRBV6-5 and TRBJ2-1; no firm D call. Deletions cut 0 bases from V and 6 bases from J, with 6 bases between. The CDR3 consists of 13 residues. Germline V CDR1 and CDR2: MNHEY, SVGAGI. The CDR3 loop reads CASSYSASNEQFF. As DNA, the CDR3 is TGTGCCAGCAGTTACTCGGCTAGCAATGAGCAGTTCTTC.

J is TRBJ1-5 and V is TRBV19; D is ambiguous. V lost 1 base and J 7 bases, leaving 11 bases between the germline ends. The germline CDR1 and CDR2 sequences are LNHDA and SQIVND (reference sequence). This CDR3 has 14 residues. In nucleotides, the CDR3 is TGTGCCAGTAGTATAGGCTACGACGGCCAGCCCCAGCATTTT. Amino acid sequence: CASSIGYDGQPQHF.

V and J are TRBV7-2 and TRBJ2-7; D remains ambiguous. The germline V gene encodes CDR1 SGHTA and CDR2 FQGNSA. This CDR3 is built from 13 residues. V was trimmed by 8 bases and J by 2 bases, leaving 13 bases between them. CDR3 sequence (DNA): TGTGCCAGCCGCCTTGGCGGTGCCTACGAGCAGTACTTC. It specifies CASRLGGAYEQYF.

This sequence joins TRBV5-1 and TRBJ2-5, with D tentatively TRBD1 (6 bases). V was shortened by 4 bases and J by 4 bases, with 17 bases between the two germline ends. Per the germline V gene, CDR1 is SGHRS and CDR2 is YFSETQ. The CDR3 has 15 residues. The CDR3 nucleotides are TGCGCCAGCAGCCCAGGGGATCGGGTAGGAGAGACCCAGTACTTC. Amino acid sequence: CASSPGDRVGETQYF.

DNA for the CDR3: TGCAGTGCTAGTTACGAGCAGTACTTC. Residues: CSASYEQYF. The chain recombines TRBV20-1 with TRBJ2-7; D ambiguous. V lost 3 bases and J lost 4, with 1 base in between. The germline gives CDR1 DFQATT, CDR2 SNEGSKA (reference sequence). The CDR3 spans 9 residues.